Listed below are T cell receptor beta chains from one sample, sequenced in a study of blood T cell repertoires in COVID-19. Clones were read by immunoSEQ multiplex PCR, and TCRdb kept only the in-frame ones, dropping some. The sample gives approximately 200,000 clones, 75% to 90% of which show up once; approximately 8.7% is in the top ten. The sequenced material came from PBMCs or T cells enriched from blood (not recorded which). The receptors stem from a man aged 35 to 55 who had recovered from COVID-19. The CDR3 runs from the conserved cysteine through the conserved F or W. D genes are given only for firm matches. Rows may omit the clone size; those that give it use once, few, many or a size class.

>NA|12|TRBD1|TRBV9|TRBJ2-4
CASSGDRDIQYF
TGTGCCAGCAGCGGTGACAGGGACATTCAGTACTTC
>NA|15|NA|TRBV5-4|TRBJ1-1
CASSWGGRENTEAFF
TGTGCCAGCAGCTGGGGGGGGCGCGAGAACACTGAAGCTTTCTTT
>NA|12|TRBD1|TRBV20-1|TRBJ1-2
CSASKQGYGYTF
TGCAGTGCTAGTAAACAGGGGTACGGCTACACCTTC
>NA|15|TRBD2|TRBV15|TRBJ2-3
CATSLAGVGTDTQYF
TGTGCCACCAGCTTAGCGGGAGTCGGGACAGATACGCAGTATTTT
>NA|11|NA|TRBV20-1|TRBJ2-1
CSALDYNEQFF
TGCAGTGCACTTGATTACAATGAGCAGTTCTTC
>few|14|NA|TRBV18|TRBJ1-1
CASSPGQGYTEAFF
TGTGCCAGCTCACCAGGCCAGGGGTACACTGAAGCTTTCTTT
>NA|14|TRBD1|TRBV6-5|TRBJ1-4
CASRTTGRGEKLFF
TGTGCCAGCAGAACGACAGGGCGAGGTGAAAAACTGTTTTTT
>NA|14|TRBD2|TRBV7-8|TRBJ2-7
CASGLGTSSYEQYF
TGTGCCAGCGGTCTCGGGACTAGTTCCTACGAGCAGTACTTC
>NA|15|TRBD1|TRBV7-6|TRBJ2-7
CASSLAGQGAYEQYF
TGTGCCAGCAGCTTAGCGGGACAGGGGGCGTACGAGCAGTACTTC
>NA|16|TRBD2|TRBV29-1|TRBJ2-3
CSARRTSGYSTDTQYF
TGCAGCGCCCGGCGGACTAGCGGATATAGCACAGATACGCAGTATTTT
>NA|13|NA|TRBV3-1/TRBV3-2|TRBJ1-1
CASSQGAVTEAFF
TGTGCCAGCAGCCAGGGGGCGGTCACTGAAGCTTTCTTT
>few|13|TRBD1|TRBV19|TRBJ1-2
CASSPTGVYGYTF
TGTGCCAGTAGTCCGACAGGGGTCTATGGCTACACCTTC
>NA|13|NA|TRBV2|TRBJ2-1
CASSAYSYNEQFF
TGTGCCAGCAGCGCCTACTCCTACAATGAGCAGTTCTTC
>NA|14|TRBD2|TRBV5-1|TRBJ2-5
CASSLKTSGETQYF
TGCGCCAGCAGCCTAAAGACTAGCGGGGAGACCCAGTACTTC
>NA|12|NA|TRBV7-3|TRBJ1-2
CASSPSGGTSTF
TGTGCCAGCAGCCCAAGCGGGGGAACCTCGACCTTC
>NA|11|TRBD1|TRBV27|TRBJ1-2
CATPTGGGYTF
TGTGCCACTCCGACAGGGGGCGGCTACACCTTC
>NA|14|NA|TRBV19|TRBJ1-2
CASSIAGTTDGYTF
TGTGCCAGTAGTATAGCCGGGACAACCGATGGCTACACCTTC
>NA|14|NA|TRBV20-1|TRBJ2-3
CSASQGFSTDTQYF
TGCAGTGCTAGTCAGGGGTTTAGCACAGATACGCAGTATTTT
>NA|12|NA|TRBV2|TRBJ1-1
CASRAGNTEAFF
TGTGCCAGCAGGGCAGGCAACACTGAAGCTTTCTTT
>NA|15|NA|TRBV5-1|TRBJ2-5
CASSLSGAPQETQYF
TGCGCCAGCAGCTTGTCTGGGGCCCCCCAAGAGACCCAGTACTTC
>NA|14|NA|TRBV3-1/TRBV3-2|TRBJ1-2
CASSLGQLLYGYTF
TGTGCCAGCAGCCTCGGACAGCTTCTATATGGCTACACCTTC
>NA|13|NA|TRBV19|TRBJ2-2
CASSTSRAGELFF
TGTGCCAGTAGTACTTCGCGGGCCGGGGAGCTGTTTTTT